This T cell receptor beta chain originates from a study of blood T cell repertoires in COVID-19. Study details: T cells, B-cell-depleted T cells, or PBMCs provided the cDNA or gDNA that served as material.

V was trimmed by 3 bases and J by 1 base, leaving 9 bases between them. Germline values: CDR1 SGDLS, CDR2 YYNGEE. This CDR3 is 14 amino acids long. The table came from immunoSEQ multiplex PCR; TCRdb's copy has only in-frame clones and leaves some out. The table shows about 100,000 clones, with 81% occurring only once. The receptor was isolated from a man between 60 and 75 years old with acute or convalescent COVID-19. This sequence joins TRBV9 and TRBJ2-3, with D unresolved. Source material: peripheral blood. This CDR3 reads CASSAHFRTDTQYF. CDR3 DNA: TGTGCCAGCAGCGCCCACTTTCGCACAGATACGCAGTATTTT.